Following are 21 T cell receptor beta chains from one sample sequenced in a study of regulatory and conventional T cells in RAG deficiency. Blood CD4+ CD25-high CD127-low regulatory T cells supplied the genomic DNA template. TCRdb keeps only in-frame clones here, not all; method: immunoSEQ multiplex PCR. The repertoire has 20,000 or so clones, about nine tenths of them found once; the top ten carry more than 1.4%. The sample also formed part of further work on regulatory T cells. From that study: The primer mix had 52 TRBV and 13 TRBJ primers.

Source material: Tregs sorted from blood. The receptors derive from a human donor in good health.

CDR3 region: CASSRGLLPNEQYF. The CDR3 DNA follows: TGTGCCAGCAGCCGCGGACTGCTACCCAACGAGCAGTACTTC. V gene TRBV14 combines with J gene TRBJ2-7, with D possibly being TRBD2 (5 bases). Germline-derived CDR1 and CDR2 are SGHDN and FVKESK. This CDR3 contains 14 residues. V was cut by 4 bases and J by 5 bases, with 15 bases left in between.

The gene calls are TRBV6-1 and TRBJ2-7; D is perhaps TRBD1 (5 bases). The V gene lost 6 bases and the J gene lost 4 bases, with 10 bases spanning the gap. The CDR3 contains 12 residues. Germline CDR1 MNHNS, CDR2 SASEGT. CDR3 sequence reads: CASRPPGYEQYF. As DNA, the CDR3 is TGTGCCAGCAGACCCCCAGGGTACGAGCAGTACTTC.

The chain combines TRBV5-1 with TRBJ1-1; 10 bases match TRBD1. Trimming took 0 bases from V and 10 from J; bases not matched to a gene: 9. CDR1 SGHRS and CDR2 YFSETQ come from the germline V gene. The CDR3 has 15 amino acids. DNA for the CDR3: TGCGCCAGCAGCTTGGAAAGACAGGGGGCTGACGGAGCTTTCTTT. This translates into CASSLERQGADGAFF. Drawing the rest from reference TRBV5-1 and TRBJ1-1, the complete variable domain is KAGVTQTPRYLIKTRGQQVTLSCSPISGHRSVSWYQQTPGQGLQFLFEYFSETQRNKGNFPGRFSGRQFSNSRSEMNVSTLELGDSALYLCASSLERQGADGAFFGQGTRLTVV.

This clone was observed a single time. This rearrangement joins TRBV6-5 to TRBJ1-1; 12 bases fit TRBD1. The CDR3 spans 15 residues. J was trimmed by 4 bases and V by 2 bases; bases with no gene match: 2. Germline CDR1 MNHEY, CDR2 SVGAGI. CDR3 nucleotide sequence: TGTGCCAGCAGTTACCAGGGACAGGGGGCCACTGAAGCTTTCTTT. Protein: CASSYQGQGATEAFF.

V is TRBV19 and J is TRBJ1-6; possible D gene TRBD1, 6 bases. The CDR3 totals 13 residues. CDR1 LNHDA and CDR2 SQIVND come from the germline V gene (reference sequence). V lost 9 bases and J 5 bases, leaving 11 bases between the germline ends. CDR3 protein: CASGQGNNSPLHF. The CDR3 coding sequence is TGTGCCAGCGGGCAGGGGAATAATTCACCCCTCCACTTT.

The V call is TRBV7-3, the J call TRBJ2-1, with D unclear. Between the trimmed V and J ends, which lost 2 bases and 7 bases, there was a span of 3 bases. Germline V CDR1 and CDR2: SGHTA, FQGTGA. The CDR3 extends over 11 amino acids. The CDR3: CASSLGNEQFF. CDR3 sequence (DNA): TGTGCCAGCAGCTTAGGGAATGAGCAGTTCTTC. The full variable domain, rest sourced from reference TRBV7-3 and TRBJ2-1, is GAGVSQTPSNKVTEKGKYVELRCDPISGHTALYWYRQSLGQGPEFLIYFQGTGAADDSGLPNDRFFAVRPEGSVSTLKIQRTERGDSAVYLCASSLGNEQFFGPGTRLTVL.

This sequence joins TRBV5-1 and TRBJ2-3; perhaps D is TRBD1 or TRBD2 (6 bases each). Germline CDR1 and CDR2: SGHRS and YFSETQ. The length of the CDR3 is 15 residues. V dropped 5 bases and J dropped 6 bases, with 19 bases sitting between them. The CDR3 nucleotides are TGCGCCAGCAGAAACAGGGCCGGGAGTGAGGATACGCAGTATTTT. It yields the protein CASRNRAGSEDTQYF.

The genes are TRBV19 and TRBJ2-2, with 9 bases aligning to TRBD2. The ends lost 4 bases at V and 4 bases at J; junction bases unmatched: 4. Germline V gene sequence: CDR1 LNHDA, CDR2 SQIVND (reference sequence). This CDR3 is built from 15 residues. CDR3 amino acids: CASSTGLAVTGELFF. The CDR3 region has the DNA TGTGCCAGTAGTACGGGACTAGCAGTCACCGGGGAGCTGTTTTTT.

The chain joins TRBV5-1 to TRBJ1-1; TRBD1 matches at 9 bases. Trimming cost V 2 bases and J 5 bases; bases outside gene matches: 7. The CDR3 has 15 residues. Germline assignment: CDR1 SGHRS and CDR2 YFSETQ. The CDR3 loop reads CASSLHGQGKTEAFF. CDR3 DNA sequence: TGCGCCAGCAGCTTACACGGACAGGGGAAGACTGAAGCTTTCTTT.

CDR3 loop: CASSSTGGAGTDTQYF. Written as DNA, the CDR3 is TGTGCCAGCAGCTCAACCGGGGGGGCCGGCACAGATACGCAGTATTTT. J is TRBJ2-3 and V is TRBV7-9; TRBD2 aligns across 8 bases. This CDR3 has 16 residues. Germline trimming cut 4 bases from V and 1 base from J; bases unmatched to any gene: 7. Germline CDR1 reads SEHNR; CDR2 reads FQNEAQ (reference sequence).

V is TRBV6-6 and J is TRBJ2-5; the match to TRBD2 covers 8 bases. The CDR3 covers 15 residues. CDR1 and CDR2 (germline): MNHNY, SVGAGI (reference sequence). With V trimmed by 1 base and J by 4 bases, 5 bases remained unmatched. The CDR3 sequence: CASSYLVAGGETQYF. The CDR3 DNA reads TGTGCCAGCAGTTACTTGGTGGCGGGAGGAGAGACCCAGTACTTC.

This chain links TRBV18 with TRBJ2-7, with D possibly TRBD1 on 5 matching bases. CDR1 is KGHSH, CDR2 LQKENI, per germline. This CDR3 region has 14 residues. Trimming took off 2 bases at V and 3 bases at J, with 11 bases between the two ends. CDR3 bases: TGTGCCAGCTCACCAGTGGCAGGGTTCTACGAGCAGTACTTC. As protein: CASSPVAGFYEQYF.

This clone was seen only a few times. The chain has TRBV10-3 and TRBJ2-5; no reliable D call. The CDR3 loop spans 13 amino acids. Germline lookup yields CDR1 ENHRY and CDR2 SYGVKD. Trimming shortened V by 4 bases and J by 1 base, and 7 bases separated the two germline ends. The CDR3 region has the DNA TGTGCCATCAGTGCCCGGGCCCAAGAGACCCAGTACTTC. Its protein is CAISARAQETQYF.

This chain joins TRBV19 and TRBJ1-5, with D perhaps TRBD1 (6 bases). Trimming stripped 8 bases from V and 4 bases from J, with 12 bases between. Germline V gene lookup returns CDR1 LNHDA and CDR2 SQIVND (reference sequence). This CDR3 is 13 amino acids long. CDR3 DNA sequence: TGTGCCAGTTCGATAACAGGGAATCAGCCCCAGCATTTT. Translating it yields CASSITGNQPQHF.

V usage is TRBV5-1 and J usage is TRBJ2-3, with D uncertain. CDR1 is SGHRS and CDR2 is YFSETQ in the germline V gene. This CDR3 has 14 residues. V was shortened by 5 bases and J by 3 bases, with 13 bases between the two germline ends. This CDR3 reads CASRPDGITDTQYF. CDR3 DNA sequence: TGCGCCAGCAGACCGGACGGTATTACAGATACGCAGTATTTT.

Of note for this clone: Mismatch with germline at one junction end may stem from a read error. J is TRBJ2-3 and V is TRBV7-9; D is unclear. The CDR3 loop spans 15 amino acids. Germline V gives CDR1 SEHNR, CDR2 FQNEAQ (reference sequence). In DNA, the CDR3 is TGTGCCAGCAGCGTAGCCCTAGTTCGCACAGATACGCAGTATTTT. Translated: CASSVALVRTDTQYF.

This chain links TRBV19 with TRBJ1-4, with a possible D match to TRBD1 (5 bases). The CDR3 spans 16 residues. V was cut by 6 bases and J by 8 bases, with 22 bases left in between. Germline V gives CDR1 LNHDA, CDR2 SQIVND (reference sequence). CDR3 sequence reads: CASRGSITHRGEKLFF. The DNA of the CDR3 is TGTGCCAGTAGGGGCAGTATCACCCATCGGGGGGAAAAACTGTTTTTT. The whole variable domain, filled in from reference TRBV19 and TRBJ1-4, reads DGGITQSPKYLFRKEGQNVTLSCEQNLNHDAMYWYRQDPGQGLRLIYYSQIVNDFQKGDIAEGYSVSREKKESFPLTVTSAQKNPTAFYLCASRGSITHRGEKLFFGSGTQLSVL.

J is TRBJ2-1 and V is TRBV28; D may be TRBD2 (5 bases). The CDR3 spans 15 residues. V lost 3 bases and J 2 bases, leaving 11 bases between the germline ends. Germline values: CDR1 MDHEN, CDR2 SYDVKM. The CDR3 reads CASSFGLAAYNEQFF. The CDR3 nucleotides are TGTGCCAGCAGTTTCGGTCTAGCCGCCTACAATGAGCAGTTCTTC.

The CDR3 here is CASSILSGRSNEQFF. For the CDR3, the DNA is TGTGCCAGTAGTATATTAAGCGGGAGGTCCAATGAGCAGTTCTTC. The chain combines TRBV19 with TRBJ2-1; 9 bases agree with TRBD2. Germline V gives CDR1 LNHDA, CDR2 SQIVND (reference sequence). The CDR3 extends over 15 amino acids. With V trimmed by 2 bases and J by 6 bases, 5 bases remained unmatched.

The chain employs TRBV6-5 and TRBJ1-1, with 9 bases fitting TRBD1. CDR1 is MNHEY and CDR2 is SVGAGI in the germline V gene. J was trimmed by 1 base and V by 6 bases; bases with no gene match: 3. This CDR3 comprises 14 residues. This CDR3 reads CASREQGANTEAFF. CDR3 bases: TGTGCCAGCAGGGAACAGGGGGCGAACACTGAAGCTTTCTTT.

CDR3 sequence: CAWIGGAVNTEAFF. CDR3 in DNA: TGTGCCTGGATAGGGGGAGCGGTGAACACTGAAGCTTTCTTT. The chain uses TRBV30 and TRBJ1-1, with D perhaps matching TRBD1 (6 bases). The CDR3 loop spans 14 amino acids. Germline lookup yields CDR1 GTSNPN and CDR2 SVGIG (reference sequence). With 4 bases removed from V and 0 bases from J, the gap between germline ends came to 12 bases.